This T cell receptor beta chain was sequenced during a study of T-cell reconstitution after alpha-beta-depleted transplantation in children. In the case of this clonotype: Its target is not known.

Unique molecular identifiers featured in how the TCRbeta library was prepared. TCRdb independently ran MiXCR on the PCR reads; one entry per CDR3 protein. The data contain about 590,000 distinct CDR3 sequences, approximately 12% of them singletons. Points from the study as a whole: T-cell counts and diversity at one year post-transplant came mainly from newly produced T cells. Surviving recipient T cells and intrathymic progenitors accounted for some patients' high TCRbeta diversity at day 60. As was reported, about two months after transplant, alpha-beta T cells came from several hundred expanded graft clones.

This CDR3 has 16 amino acids. V was shortened by 5 bases and J by 2 bases, with 19 bases between the two germline ends. The starting material was PBMCs, mostly from graft donor cells, obtained 360 days after TCRalphabeta/CD19-depleted stem cell transplant. This sequence originates from a male patient between 5 and 17 years old who had a stem cell transplant for acute myeloid leukemia, so the T cells may come from the graft donor. The chain employs TRBV12-3 or TRBV12-4 and TRBJ2-7; TRBD1 is a possible D gene (6 bases). The CDR3 nucleotides are TGTGCCAGCAGTCCTCGGACAGACCCAACCCCCTACGAGCAGTACTTC. The encoded protein is CASSPRTDPTPYEQYF.